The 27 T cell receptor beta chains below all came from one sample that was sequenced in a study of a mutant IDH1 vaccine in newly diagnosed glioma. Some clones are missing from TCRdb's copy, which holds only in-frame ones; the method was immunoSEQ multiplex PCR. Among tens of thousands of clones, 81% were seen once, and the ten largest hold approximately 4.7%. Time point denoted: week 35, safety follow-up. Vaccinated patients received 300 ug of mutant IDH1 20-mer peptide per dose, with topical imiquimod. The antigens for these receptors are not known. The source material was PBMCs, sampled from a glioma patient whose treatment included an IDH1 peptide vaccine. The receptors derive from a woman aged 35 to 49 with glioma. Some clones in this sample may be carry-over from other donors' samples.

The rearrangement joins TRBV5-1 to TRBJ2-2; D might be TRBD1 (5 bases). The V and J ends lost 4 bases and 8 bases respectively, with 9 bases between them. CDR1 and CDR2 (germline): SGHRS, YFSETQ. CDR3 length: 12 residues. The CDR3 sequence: CASSANRGELFF. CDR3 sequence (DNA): TGCGCCAGCAGCGCTAACAGGGGGGAGCTGTTTTTT.

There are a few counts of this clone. The CDR3 DNA sequence: TGTGCCAGCAGCGACCAGCCCACCTACGAGCAGTACTTC. It encodes CASSDQPTYEQYF. The chain employs TRBV7-2 and TRBJ2-7; D is uncertain. The CDR3 runs 13 residues. CDR1 and CDR2 from the germline V gene are SGHTA and FQGNSA. The germline V and J ends were trimmed by 5 bases and 2 bases, with 10 bases remaining between them.

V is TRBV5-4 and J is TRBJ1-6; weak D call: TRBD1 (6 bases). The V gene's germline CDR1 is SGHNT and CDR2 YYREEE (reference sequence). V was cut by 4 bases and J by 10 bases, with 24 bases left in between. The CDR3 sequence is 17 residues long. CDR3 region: CASSRAGGRGIGSPLHF. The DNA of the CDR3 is TGTGCCAGCAGCCGGGCGGGAGGCAGGGGAATCGGCTCACCCCTCCACTTT.

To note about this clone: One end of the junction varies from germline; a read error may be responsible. The CDR3 reads CASSLDRGGEQYF. The CDR3 coding sequence is TGTGCTAGCAGCTTGGACAGGGGTGGAGAGCAGTACTTC. The chain employs TRBV7-7 and TRBJ2-7, with 9 bases matching TRBD1. Germline CDR1 SSHAT, CDR2 FNYEAQ (reference sequence). The CDR3 is made up of 13 amino acids.

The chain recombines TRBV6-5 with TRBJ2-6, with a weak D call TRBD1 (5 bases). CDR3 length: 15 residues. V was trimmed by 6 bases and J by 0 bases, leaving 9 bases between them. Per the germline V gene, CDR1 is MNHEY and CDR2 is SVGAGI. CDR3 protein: CASRDSYSGANVLTF. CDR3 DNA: TGTGCCAGCAGAGACAGTTACTCTGGGGCCAACGTCCTGACTTTC.

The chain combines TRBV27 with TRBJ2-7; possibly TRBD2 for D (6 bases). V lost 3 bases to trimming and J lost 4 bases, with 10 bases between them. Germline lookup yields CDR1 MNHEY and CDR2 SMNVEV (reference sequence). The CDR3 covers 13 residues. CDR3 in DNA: TGTGCCAGCAGTTTGGGGGGATCGTACGAGCAGTACTTC. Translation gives CASSLGGSYEQYF.

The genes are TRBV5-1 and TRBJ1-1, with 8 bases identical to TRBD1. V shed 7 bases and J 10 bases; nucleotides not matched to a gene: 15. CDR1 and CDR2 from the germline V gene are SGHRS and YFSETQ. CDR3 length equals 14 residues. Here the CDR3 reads CASGQGQGRLAAFF. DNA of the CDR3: TGCGCCAGCGGACAAGGACAGGGCCGCTTAGCAGCTTTCTTT.

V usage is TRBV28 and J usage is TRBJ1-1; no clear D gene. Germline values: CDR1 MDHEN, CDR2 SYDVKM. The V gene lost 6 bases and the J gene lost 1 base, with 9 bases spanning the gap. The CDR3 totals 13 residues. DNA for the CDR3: TGTGCCAGCAGCTCACACCAGAACACTGAAGCTTTCTTT. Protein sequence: CASSSHQNTEAFF.

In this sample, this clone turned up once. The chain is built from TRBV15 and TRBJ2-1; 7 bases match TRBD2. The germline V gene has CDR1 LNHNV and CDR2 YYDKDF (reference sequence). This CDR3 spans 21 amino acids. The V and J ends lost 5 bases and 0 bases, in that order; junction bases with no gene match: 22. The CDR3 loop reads CATSAQRRGTTHPSSYNEQFF. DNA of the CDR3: TGTGCCACCAGCGCCCAACGTCGGGGGACTACACACCCTAGCTCCTACAATGAGCAGTTCTTC.

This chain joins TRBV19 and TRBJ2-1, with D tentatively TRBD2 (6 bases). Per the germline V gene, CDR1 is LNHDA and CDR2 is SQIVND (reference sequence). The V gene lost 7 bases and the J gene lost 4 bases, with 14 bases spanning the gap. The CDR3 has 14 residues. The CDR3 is CASTRGRGYNEQFF. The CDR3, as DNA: TGTGCCAGTACCCGGGGGAGAGGGTACAATGAGCAGTTCTTC.

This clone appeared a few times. CDR3 DNA: TGTGCCATCAGTGAAGGGGCCGGGATCCCCTACGAGCAGTACTTC. Its translation: CAISEGAGIPYEQYF. This chain uses TRBV10-3 with TRBJ2-7, with D perhaps matching TRBD1 or TRBD2 (5 bases each). CDR3 length equals 15 residues. Trimming pared 3 bases from V and 2 bases from J, leaving 14 bases between. Germline V lookup: CDR1 ENHRY, CDR2 SYGVKD.

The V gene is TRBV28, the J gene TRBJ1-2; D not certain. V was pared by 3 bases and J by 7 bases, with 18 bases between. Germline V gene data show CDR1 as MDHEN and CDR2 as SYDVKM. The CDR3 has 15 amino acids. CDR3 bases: TGTGCCAGCAGTTTTTCCGGGAAGGAGGGTGGTGGCTACACCTTC. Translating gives CASSFSGKEGGGYTF.

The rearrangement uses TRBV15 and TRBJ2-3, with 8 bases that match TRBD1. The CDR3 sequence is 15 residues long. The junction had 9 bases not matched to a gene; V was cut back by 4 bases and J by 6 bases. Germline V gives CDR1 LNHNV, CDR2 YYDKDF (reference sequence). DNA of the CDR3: TGTGCCACCAGCACCTCCCCGGACAGGGTTGATACGCAGTATTTT. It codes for CATSTSPDRVDTQYF. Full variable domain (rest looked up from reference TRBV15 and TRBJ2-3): DAMVIQNPRYQVTQFGKPVTLSCSQTLNHNVMYWYQQKSSQAPKLLFHYYDKDFNNEADTPDNFQSRRPNTSFCFLDIRSPGLGDTAMYLCATSTSPDRVDTQYFGPGTRLTVL.

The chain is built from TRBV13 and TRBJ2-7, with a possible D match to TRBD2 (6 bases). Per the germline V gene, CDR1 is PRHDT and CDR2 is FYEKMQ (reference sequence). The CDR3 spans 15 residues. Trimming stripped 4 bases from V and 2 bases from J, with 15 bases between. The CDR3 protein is CASSSPTRGTYEQYF. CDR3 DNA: TGTGCCAGCAGCTCACCGACTAGAGGAACCTACGAGCAGTACTTC.

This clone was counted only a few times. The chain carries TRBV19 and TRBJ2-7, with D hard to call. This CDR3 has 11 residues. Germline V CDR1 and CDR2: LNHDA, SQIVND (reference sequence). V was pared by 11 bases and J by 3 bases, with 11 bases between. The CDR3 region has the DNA TGTGCCCGGCAAACACGCTACGAGCAGTACTTC. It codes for CARQTRYEQYF. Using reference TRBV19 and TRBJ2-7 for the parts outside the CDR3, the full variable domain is DGGITQSPKYLFRKEGQNVTLSCEQNLNHDAMYWYRQDPGQGLRLIYYSQIVNDFQKGDIAEGYSVSREKKESFPLTVTSAQKNPTAFYLCARQTRYEQYFGPGTRLTVT.

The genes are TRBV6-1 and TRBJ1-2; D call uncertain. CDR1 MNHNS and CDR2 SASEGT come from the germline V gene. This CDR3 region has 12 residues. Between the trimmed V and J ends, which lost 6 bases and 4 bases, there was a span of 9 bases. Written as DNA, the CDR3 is TGTGCCAGCAGCCAGGAGGTCTATGGCTACACCTTC. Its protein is CASSQEVYGYTF.

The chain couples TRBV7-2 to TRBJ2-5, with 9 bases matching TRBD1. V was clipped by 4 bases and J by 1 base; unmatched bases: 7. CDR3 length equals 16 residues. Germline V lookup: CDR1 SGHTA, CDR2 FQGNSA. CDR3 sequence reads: CASSSRQGGVQETQYF. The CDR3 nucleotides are TGTGCCAGCAGCTCACGACAGGGGGGGGTCCAAGAGACCCAGTACTTC.

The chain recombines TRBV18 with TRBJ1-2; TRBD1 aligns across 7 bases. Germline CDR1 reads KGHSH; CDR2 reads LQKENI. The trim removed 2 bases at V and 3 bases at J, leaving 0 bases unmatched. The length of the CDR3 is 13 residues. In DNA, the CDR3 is TGTGCCAGCTCACCAGGACAGGACTATGGCTACACCTTC. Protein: CASSPGQDYGYTF.

CDR3 in amino acids: CASSLGPSGALYNEQFF. The CDR3, as DNA: TGTGCCAGCAGCTTAGGCCCGTCGGGGGCCCTATACAATGAGCAGTTCTTC. V gene TRBV7-2 combines with J gene TRBJ2-1; D is perhaps TRBD1 or TRBD2 (6 bases each). CDR1 and CDR2 (germline): SGHTA, FQGNSA. CDR3 length equals 17 residues. The V end was cut by 1 base, the J end by 4 bases, with 17 bases between.

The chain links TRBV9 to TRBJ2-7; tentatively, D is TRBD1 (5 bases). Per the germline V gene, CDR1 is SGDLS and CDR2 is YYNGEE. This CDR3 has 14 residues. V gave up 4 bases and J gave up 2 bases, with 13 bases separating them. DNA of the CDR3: TGTGCCAGCAGCCCAGGGCACCGTACCTACGAGCAGTACTTC. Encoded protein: CASSPGHRTYEQYF. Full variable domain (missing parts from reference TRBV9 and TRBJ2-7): DSGVTQTPKHLITATGQRVTLRCSPRSGDLSVYWYQQSLDQGLQFLIQYYNGEERAKGNILERFSAQQFPDLHSELNLSSLELGDSALYFCASSPGHRTYEQYFGPGTRLTVT.

CDR3: CASSARGTDRTGEQFF. In nucleotides, the CDR3 is TGTGCCAGCAGCGCGCGGGGGACTGATAGGACCGGTGAGCAGTTCTTC. The chain links TRBV5-4 to TRBJ2-1; 7 positions match TRBD2. This CDR3 has 16 amino acids. The germline gives CDR1 SGHNT, CDR2 YYREEE (reference sequence). The V segment lost 4 bases and the J segment 9 bases; nucleotides outside the gene matches: 16.

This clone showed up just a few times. The CDR3, as DNA: TGTGCCAGCAGTTTGACAGGGAACTATGGCTACACCTTC. Protein product: CASSLTGNYGYTF. The V call is TRBV28, the J call TRBJ1-2, with TRBD1 identical over 7 bases. The length of the CDR3 is 13 residues. Germline values: CDR1 MDHEN, CDR2 SYDVKM. Germline trimming cut 3 bases from V and 2 bases from J; bases unmatched to any gene: 0.

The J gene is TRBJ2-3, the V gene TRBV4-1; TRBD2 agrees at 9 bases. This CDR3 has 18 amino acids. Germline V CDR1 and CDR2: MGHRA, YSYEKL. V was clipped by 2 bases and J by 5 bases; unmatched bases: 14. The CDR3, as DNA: TGCGCCAGCAGCCAACCTTTTATGGCGGGGGGGCAAGAAGATACGCAGTATTTT. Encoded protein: CASSQPFMAGGQEDTQYF.

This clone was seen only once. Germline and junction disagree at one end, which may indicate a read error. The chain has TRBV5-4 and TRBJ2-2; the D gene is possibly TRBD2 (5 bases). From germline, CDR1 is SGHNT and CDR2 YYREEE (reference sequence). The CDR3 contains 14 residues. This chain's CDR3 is CASSNPSYTGELLF. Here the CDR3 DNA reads TGTGCCAGCAGCAATCCTTCGTACACCGGGGAGCTGCTTTTT.

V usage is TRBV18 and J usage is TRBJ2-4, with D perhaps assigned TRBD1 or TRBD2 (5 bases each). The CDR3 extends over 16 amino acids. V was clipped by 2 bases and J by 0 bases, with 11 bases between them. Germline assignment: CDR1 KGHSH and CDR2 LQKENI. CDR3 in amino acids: CASSPRDRRAKNIQYF. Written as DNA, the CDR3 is TGTGCCAGCTCACCAAGGGACCGTAGAGCCAAAAACATTCAGTACTTC.

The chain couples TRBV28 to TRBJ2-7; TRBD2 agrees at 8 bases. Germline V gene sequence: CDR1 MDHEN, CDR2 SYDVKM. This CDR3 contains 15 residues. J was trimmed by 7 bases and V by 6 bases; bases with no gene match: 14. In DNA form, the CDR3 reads TGTGCCAGCAGCCCTACGGGACTAGTTCCCTCGGAGCAGTACTTC. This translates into CASSPTGLVPSEQYF. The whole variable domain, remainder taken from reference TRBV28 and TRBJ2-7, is DVKVTQSSRYLVKRTGEKVFLECVQDMDHENMFWYRQDPGLGLRLIYFSYDVKMKEKGDIPEGYSVSREKKERFSLILESASTNQTSMYLCASSPTGLVPSEQYFGPGTRLTVT.

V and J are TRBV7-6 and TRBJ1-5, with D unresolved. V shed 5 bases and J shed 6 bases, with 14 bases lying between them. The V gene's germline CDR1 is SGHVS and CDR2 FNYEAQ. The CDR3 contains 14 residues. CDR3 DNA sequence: TGTGCCAGCAGCCCCGCGCCCGGGAGTCAGCCCCAGCATTTT. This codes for CASSPAPGSQPQHF.